These 18 T cell receptor beta chains came from one sample sequenced in a study of early T cells in non-severe SARS-CoV-2 infection. TCRdb analysed the 5' RACE reads with MiXCR anew, one entry per CDR3 protein. The table records about 98,000 distinct CDR3 sequences, around 12% of them present only once. Sequencing was carried out using whole blood. Receptor source: an adult who was a healthcare worker with PCR-confirmed SARS-CoV-2 infection or an uninfected control (not recorded which).

This clonotype was seen more than once but under ten times. The chain combines TRBV20-1 with TRBJ1-2; D gene unclear. Germline V gene data show CDR1 as DFQATT and CDR2 as SNEGSKA (reference sequence). Trimming removed 6 bases at V and 9 bases at J, with 17 bases between. The CDR3 is 12 amino acids. In nucleotides, the CDR3 is TGCAGTGCCCGGACGGCCATGGGTAGCTACACCTTC. Translating it yields CSARTAMGSYTF.

There are many counts of this clonotype. This chain links TRBV12-3 or TRBV12-4 with TRBJ2-7; a possible D gene is TRBD2 (6 bases). There are 15 residues in the CDR3. Trimming took 2 bases from V and 3 from J, leaving 14 bases between them. CDR3 nucleotide sequence: TGTGCCAGCAGTTTATTAGTCCGGGGGAACTACGAGCAGTACTTC. This sequence encodes CASSLLVRGNYEQYF.

This clonotype came up a few times. The chain combines TRBV28 with TRBJ2-6; 7 bases are a match to TRBD2. Germline assignment: CDR1 MDHEN and CDR2 SYDVKM. J gave up 3 bases and V 2 bases, and 4 bases lay outside the gene matches. This CDR3 has 16 amino acids. In DNA form, the CDR3 reads TGTGCCAGCAGTTTAGCGGGAGTAGATGGGGCCAACGTCCTGACTTTC. Its translation is CASSLAGVDGANVLTF.

The rearrangement uses TRBV20-1 and TRBJ2-1, with 9 positions matching TRBD2. This CDR3 is built from 13 residues. The V gene's germline CDR1 is DFQATT and CDR2 SNEGSKA (reference sequence). With 7 bases clipped from V and 10 bases from J, the junction kept 11 bases outside the gene matches. DNA for the CDR3: TGCAGTGTCAGCGCGGGAGGGCCCCAGGAGCAGTTCTTC. It yields the protein CSVSAGGPQEQFF.

In regard to this clonotype: An end of the junction differs from the germline gene, which may be a read error. The chain recombines TRBV6-5 with TRBJ2-1; no definite D call. CDR3 length: 17 residues. The germline gives CDR1 MNHEY, CDR2 SVGAGI. CDR3 nucleotide sequence: TGTGTCAGCAGTACTCTGCAGACTGCAAGCTCCTACAATGAGCAGTTCTTC. As protein: CVSSTLQTASSYNEQFF.

This clonotype was detected a few times. The V call is TRBV12-3 or TRBV12-4, the J call TRBJ1-5; TRBD1 agrees at 8 bases. The CDR3 runs 13 residues. Germline trimming cut 5 bases from V and 6 bases from J; bases unmatched to any gene: 3. The CDR3 DNA follows: TGTGCCAGCAGTGAGGACAGGGTTCAGCCCCAGCATTTT. Its translation: CASSEDRVQPQHF.

This clonotype came up many times. One end of the junction is discordant with germline, which a read error may explain. This sequence joins TRBV20-1 and TRBJ2-1, with D possibly TRBD2 on 6 matching bases. Germline V gene sequence: CDR1 DFQATT, CDR2 SNEGSKA (reference sequence). The length of the CDR3 is 15 residues. The DNA of the CDR3 is TGCAGTGCTAGTAACCCGGGAGTCTCCCACAATGAGCAGTTCTTC. It codes for CSASNPGVSHNEQFF.

This clonotype was detected ten times or more. The rearrangement joins TRBV19 to TRBJ1-2, with 7 bases matching TRBD1. The ends lost 5 bases at V and 0 bases at J; junction bases unmatched: 6. The CDR3 extends over 15 amino acids. Germline assignment: CDR1 LNHDA and CDR2 SQIVND (reference sequence). The CDR3 loop is CASSPGTATNYGYTF. For the CDR3, the DNA is TGTGCCAGTAGTCCGGGGACAGCAACTAACTATGGCTACACCTTC.

The sample holds many counts of this clonotype. This chain joins TRBV7-6 and TRBJ2-1; 7 bases agree with TRBD2. V gave up 4 bases and J gave up 3 bases; unmatched junction bases: 9. CDR3 length equals 16 residues. Germline V gene data show CDR1 as SGHVS and CDR2 as FNYEAQ. DNA for the CDR3: TGTGCCAGCAGCTCGGTCCGCGGGAGCAACTACAATGAGCAGTTCTTC. This codes for CASSSVRGSNYNEQFF.

Ten or more counts support this clonotype. The chain carries TRBV28 and TRBJ2-1, with TRBD2 matching over 10 bases. The V and J ends lost 6 bases and 7 bases, in that order; junction bases with no gene match: 9. The CDR3 consists of 15 residues. The germline CDR1 and CDR2 sequences are MDHEN and SYDVKM. The CDR3 loop is CASSSPSGRYNEQFF. Here the CDR3 DNA reads TGTGCCAGCAGCTCCCCTAGCGGGAGATATAATGAGCAGTTCTTC.

V gene TRBV6-1 combines with J gene TRBJ1-1, with a tentative D call TRBD1 (5 bases). V gave up 8 bases and J gave up 4 bases, with 17 bases separating them. The CDR3 runs to 14 residues. Germline V lookup: CDR1 MNHNS, CDR2 SASEGT. The CDR3 region has the DNA TGTGCCAGCTCACCGGGGCCTTTACCCACTGAAGCTTTCTTT. It translates to CASSPGPLPTEAFF.

This clonotype was counted ten times or more. This chain links TRBV12-3 or TRBV12-4 with TRBJ2-1; a weak D match, TRBD2 (6 bases). The CDR3 runs 16 residues. Trimming stripped 4 bases from V and 7 bases from J, with 20 bases between. The DNA for the CDR3 is TGTGCCAGCAGTTCAACCGTAGCGGCCGGTTGGAATGAGCAGTTCTTC. Protein sequence: CASSSTVAAGWNEQFF.

In its sample, this clonotype was seen a few times. This sequence joins TRBV10-3 and TRBJ2-1; tentatively, D is TRBD2 (5 bases). V gave up 4 bases and J gave up 0 bases, with 10 bases separating them. The germline V gene has CDR1 ENHRY and CDR2 SYGVKD. The CDR3 totals 15 residues. CDR3 coding DNA: TGTGCCATCAGTGGAAGGGAGAACTCCTACAATGAGCAGTTCTTC. It specifies CAISGRENSYNEQFF.

The rearrangement uses TRBV2 and TRBJ1-1; D gene unclear. The V and J ends lost 2 bases and 2 bases respectively, with 9 bases between them. In germline, CDR1 is SNHLY, CDR2 FYNNEI. The CDR3 has 14 residues. The CDR3 region is CASSEMVRNTEAFF. CDR3 coding DNA: TGTGCCAGCAGTGAAATGGTGCGAAACACTGAAGCTTTCTTT.

As concerns this clonotype: It may be a read error: a sequence one base away is much more abundant. This rearrangement joins TRBV20-1 to TRBJ1-5, with a tentative D call TRBD1 (5 bases). This CDR3 has 13 amino acids. The germline CDR1 and CDR2 sequences are DFQATT and SNEGSKA (reference sequence). Trimming left V 6 bases short and J 6 bases short, with 15 bases between. The CDR3 DNA reads TGCAGTGCCACACGACAGACGGTTCAGCCCCAGCATTTT. It translates to CSATRQTVQPQHF.

This clonotype was seen many times. This chain connects TRBV25-1 to TRBJ1-2; D perhaps matches TRBD1 (6 bases). Trimming removed 1 base at V and 0 bases at J, with 9 bases between. From germline, CDR1 is MGHDK and CDR2 SYGVNS. The CDR3 length is 15 residues. The CDR3 reads CASSESPGANYGYTF. The DNA for the CDR3 is TGTGCCAGCAGTGAATCACCAGGGGCTAACTATGGCTACACCTTC.

This clonotype turned up a few times. The chain carries TRBV6-1 and TRBJ1-2, with D possibly being TRBD1 (6 bases). This CDR3 is 14 amino acids long. Deletions cut 2 bases from V and 3 bases from J, with 10 bases between. From germline, CDR1 is MNHNS and CDR2 SASEGT. CDR3 in amino acids: CASSEWGAHYGYTF. The CDR3 DNA sequence: TGTGCCAGCAGTGAATGGGGGGCGCACTATGGCTACACCTTC.

The chain links TRBV10-3 to TRBJ1-1; D uncertain. The CDR3 consists of 13 residues. V was pared by 7 bases and J by 0 bases, with 9 bases between. Germline V gives CDR1 ENHRY, CDR2 SYGVKD. The CDR3 DNA reads as TGTGCCATCAAGGAGATACTGAACACTGAAGCTTTCTTT. Protein sequence: CAIKEILNTEAFF.